Listed below are T cell receptor beta chains from one sample, sequenced in a study of blood T cell repertoires in COVID-19. Assay used: immunoSEQ multiplex PCR; TCRdb lists only in-frame clones, some missing. The sample holds 85,000 to 100,000 clones; 80% to 90% are singletons and the top ten take around 4.7%. The sequencing sample was made of peripheral blood. All receptors come from a man at least 80 years old with COVID-19, enrolled during active disease. Both conserved end residues are part of each CDR3. The D gene is left open where the match is weak.

v_gene,d_gene,j_gene,CDR3aa
TRBV27,TRBD1,TRBJ1-1,CASSADRGTAREAFF
TRBV5-5,TRBD1,TRBJ2-2,CASSLEPTGGAGELFF
TRBV6-1,.,TRBJ2-5,CASSVLGARRRGETQYF
TRBV6-2/TRBV6-3,.,TRBJ2-7,CASSLGGTAEQYF
TRBV28,.,TRBJ2-2,CASRTRNTGELFF
TRBV27,.,TRBJ2-7,CASSYRERSEQYF
TRBV27,.,TRBJ1-2,CASSSAPLDPFYGYTF
TRBV5-6,.,TRBJ1-2,CASSSGVSRLYYGYTF
TRBV5-4,.,TRBJ2-1,CASRIGTSYNEQFF
TRBV10-3,.,TRBJ1-1,CAINTGRTRIPEAFF
TRBV7-8,.,TRBJ1-1,CASRQTQAVNTEAFF
TRBV28,TRBD2,TRBJ2-7,CASNPSGTYEQYF
TRBV6-6,TRBD1,TRBJ2-7,CASSSGTGLWDF
TRBV3-1/TRBV3-2,.,TRBJ2-5,CASSQDQAGGTQYF
TRBV28,.,TRBJ1-4,CASSFTGTNEKLFF
TRBV28,TRBD2,TRBJ2-7,CASSLAGSGLDGQYF
TRBV6-5,TRBD2,TRBJ2-7,CASSNGGGRYEQYF
TRBV14,.,TRBJ2-7,CASSQVGVGEQYF
TRBV19,.,TRBJ2-1,CASSILWDNNEQFF
TRBV9,.,TRBJ2-3,CASSVENQGYPWSRDTQYF
TRBV11-2,TRBD2,TRBJ2-5,CASSSPLAGATGGQYF
TRBV9,.,TRBJ2-2,CASSGTLANTGELFF
TRBV5-1,.,TRBJ1-6,CASSSQENSPLHF
TRBV4-1,.,TRBJ2-3,CASSPSLTDTQYF
TRBV2,.,TRBJ2-1,CASRDFSTKQFF
TRBV11-2,.,TRBJ2-1,CASSLLRGRTYNEQFF
TRBV18,.,TRBJ1-2,CASSPTRQTNYGYTF
TRBV6-5,TRBD1,TRBJ1-2,CASSYAGDRRVYGYTF
TRBV12-5,TRBD1,TRBJ2-1,CASGHGTASYNEQFF
TRBV30,.,TRBJ2-2,CAWNLASTPGTGELFF
TRBV30,.,TRBJ1-6,CAWSGGTTQNSPLHF
TRBV30,.,TRBJ2-2,CAWSVTIDTGELFF
TRBV3-1/TRBV3-2,.,TRBJ1-1,CASSHRTAVTEAFF
TRBV5-4,.,TRBJ2-2,CASSFPGQNTGELFF
TRBV7-2,TRBD1,TRBJ1-6,CASSLASGGHNSPLHF
TRBV27,TRBD1,TRBJ1-1,CASRPGQVNTEAFF
TRBV30,.,TRBJ1-2,CAWEASYGYTF
TRBV27,TRBD1,TRBJ2-4,CASSARQGRNIQYF
TRBV2,TRBD1,TRBJ2-6,CAGSSGTGGGTGANVLTF
TRBV19,.,TRBJ2-5,CASSFPGGETQYF
TRBV6-2/TRBV6-3,TRBD1,TRBJ1-2,CASSSWAGGAYGYTF
TRBV6-5,TRBD1,TRBJ2-1,CASDPGQIYNEQFF
TRBV7-3,TRBD1,TRBJ2-3,CASSAGQGEADTQYF
TRBV10-1,TRBD2,TRBJ2-7,CASSESRGLAGAAHEQYF
TRBV10-2,.,TRBJ2-6,CASSGSFGGANVLTF
TRBV18,TRBD1,TRBJ1-1,CASSPWTGEGTEAFF
TRBV9,TRBD2,TRBJ2-5,CASSPRGGRAETQYF
TRBV28,.,TRBJ2-7,CASRRTQAVQISYEQYF
TRBV9,TRBD2,TRBJ2-3,CASSAYRTSGGTDTQYF
TRBV6-5,TRBD1,TRBJ2-2,CASSIDRVGVGELFF
TRBV7-9,.,TRBJ2-4,CASSYSVISDIQYF
TRBV15,TRBD1,TRBJ1-5,CATSPRQGHQPQHF
TRBV11-2,.,TRBJ2-3,CASSTGNAQYF
TRBV5-1,.,TRBJ2-2,CASSLVPPDNVGELFF
TRBV19,TRBD1,TRBJ2-7,CASSIGDRALYEQYF
TRBV2,TRBD1,TRBJ1-2,CASRPIGTGYGYTF
TRBV11-2,.,TRBJ2-6,CASSLLVGLSGANVLTF